The next 5 T cell receptor beta chains were all read from a single sample in a study of cytomegalovirus exposure and HLA in healthy donors. PCR primers comprised 60 Vbeta and 13 Jbeta primers. Data came from immunoSEQ multiplex PCR; TCRdb stores just in-frame clones and leaves some out. The sample contains fewer than 130,000 clones, over 60% of which appear only once. The source material was PBMCs. These TCRs come from a woman in her twenties or thirties in good health and CMV-seronegative.

CDR3 DNA sequence: TGTGCCAGCAGTGAACGGACAGGGTGGAACACCGGGGAGCTGTTTTTT. Translated: CASSERTGWNTGELFF. The chain couples TRBV6-1 to TRBJ2-2, with 8 bases that match TRBD1. The CDR3 has 16 amino acids. Germline loops: CDR1 MNHNS, CDR2 SASEGT. After removal of 2 bases from V and 1 base from J, the junction contained 3 bases not matched to a gene.

The chain is built from TRBV25-1 and TRBJ1-1; TRBD1 might be the D (5 bases). V was shortened by 6 bases and J by 4 bases, with 12 bases between the two germline ends. The CDR3 runs to 13 residues. Germline CDR1 reads MGHDK; CDR2 reads SYGVNS. This chain's CDR3 is CASRIDSSTEAFF. CDR3 nucleotides: TGTGCCAGCAGGATAGACAGTTCCACTGAAGCTTTCTTT.

This clone occurred a few times. This sequence joins TRBV7-9 and TRBJ2-3; D is unclear. CDR3 size: 12 residues. CDR1 and CDR2 (germline): SEHNR, FQNEAQ (reference sequence). Trimming took 2 bases from V and 7 from J, leaving 7 bases between them. CDR3 protein: CASSLSSNTQYF. CDR3 DNA: TGTGCCAGCAGCTTATCGTCTAATACGCAGTATTTT.

This sequence joins TRBV27 and TRBJ2-7, with D tentatively TRBD2 (6 bases). V lost 6 bases, J lost 5 bases, and 11 bases lay in between. This CDR3 region has 12 residues. Germline CDR1 is MNHEY and CDR2 is SMNVEV (reference sequence). CDR3 region: CASSFGGNEQYF. For the CDR3, the DNA is TGTGCCAGCAGCTTCGGAGGGAACGAGCAGTACTTC.

The J gene is TRBJ1-2, the V gene TRBV30; a possible D gene is TRBD1 (6 bases). CDR1 is GTSNPN and CDR2 is SVGIG in the germline V gene (reference sequence). This CDR3 contains 12 residues. The V end lost 6 bases, the J end lost 4 bases, and 12 bases lay between the germline ends. The CDR3 sequence: CACRGHLYGYTF. In nucleotides, the CDR3 is TGTGCCTGCAGGGGACACCTCTATGGCTACACCTTC. Based on the CDR3 plus reference TRBV30 and TRBJ1-2, the full variable domain is SQTIHQWPATLVQPVGSPLSLECTVEGTSNPNLYWYRQAAGRGLQLLFYSVGIGQISSEVPQNLSASRPQDRQFILSSKKLLLSDSGFYLCACRGHLYGYTFGSGTRLTVV.